The sample holds many counts of the clone carrying this TCR beta chain. Its antigen is as yet unknown. The sample belongs to a study of T-cell reconstitution after alpha-beta-depleted transplantation in children. Whole-study findings and limits: At one year after transplant, newly produced T cells mostly accounted for T-cell counts and diversity. Expanded graft clones, several hundred of them, were reportedly the source of alpha-beta T cells about two months after transplant.

As it was prepared, the TCRbeta library received unique molecular identifiers. Via MiXCR, TCRdb re-called the PCR reads, giving one row per CDR3 protein. The table includes 200,000 to 250,000 distinct CDR3 sequences, 6.5% to 9% detected once. Germline CDR1 SQVTM, CDR2 ANQGSEA. CDR3 size: 14 residues. V was clipped by 7 bases and J by 2 bases; unmatched bases: 6. Source: PBMCs, mostly from graft donor cells, taken 180 days after TCRalphabeta/CD19-depleted stem cell transplant. This receptor was obtained from a male patient younger than 18 who had a stem cell transplant for acute lymphoblastic leukemia, so the T cells may come from the graft donor. V is TRBV29-1 and J is TRBJ2-1, with 9 bases that match TRBD2. CDR3 bases: TGCAGCGCCGAGACTAGCGGAGCCTACAATGAGCAGTTCTTC. Its translation is CSAETSGAYNEQFF.